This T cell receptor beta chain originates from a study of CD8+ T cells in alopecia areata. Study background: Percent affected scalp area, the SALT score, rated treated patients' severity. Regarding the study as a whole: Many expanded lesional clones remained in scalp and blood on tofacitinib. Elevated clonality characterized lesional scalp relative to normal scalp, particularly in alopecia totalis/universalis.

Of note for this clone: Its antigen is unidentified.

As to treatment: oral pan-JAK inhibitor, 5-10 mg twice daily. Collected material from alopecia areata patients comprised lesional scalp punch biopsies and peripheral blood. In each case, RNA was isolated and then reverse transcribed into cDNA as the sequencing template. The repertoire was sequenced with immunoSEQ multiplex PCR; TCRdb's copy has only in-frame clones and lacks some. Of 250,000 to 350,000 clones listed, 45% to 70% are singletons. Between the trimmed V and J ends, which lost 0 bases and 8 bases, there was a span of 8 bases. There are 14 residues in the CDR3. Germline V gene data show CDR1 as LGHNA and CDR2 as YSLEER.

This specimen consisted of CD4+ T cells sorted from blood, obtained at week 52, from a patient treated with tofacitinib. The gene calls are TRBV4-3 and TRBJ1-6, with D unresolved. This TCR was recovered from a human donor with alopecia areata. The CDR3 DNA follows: TGCGCCAGCAGCCAAGAGGACGGAGATTCACCCCTCCACTTT. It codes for CASSQEDGDSPLHF.